Listed below are T cell receptor beta chains from one sample, sequenced in a study of T-cell reconstitution after alpha-beta-depleted transplantation in children. TCRdb reprocessed the PCR reads with MiXCR, giving one entry per CDR3 protein. The sample includes about 490,000 distinct CDR3 sequences, roughly a tenth seen only once; the top ten take 2% to 2.5%. Specimen: PBMCs, collected before TCRalphabeta/CD19-depleted stem cell transplant. All receptors derive from a child aged 2 to 15 with inherited bone marrow failure, due to receive a stem cell transplant. Each CDR3 is given with its conserved first and last residue. A D gene is named only where the DNA matches it firmly. Size values are once, few and many counts, or a class for expanded clones, and some rows have none.

J	D	V	size	DNA	CDR3
TRBJ2-3	-	TRBV7-9	many	TGTGCCAGCAGCCCTCCCGCGGACACCACAGATACGCAGTATTTT	CASSPPADTTDTQYF
TRBJ2-5	-	TRBV10-3	many	TGTGCCATCAGTGAGTCGTTAGAGACCCAGTACTTC	CAISESLETQYF
TRBJ1-3	-	TRBV4-3	-	TGCGCCAGCAGCCAAGATGTGAGTTCCTCTGGAAACACCATATATTTT	CASSQDVSSSGNTIYF
TRBJ1-1	-	TRBV6-5	many	TGTGCCAGCAGTTCAACAGGGTCCGGTTGGGCTTTCTTT	CASSSTGSGWAFF
TRBJ2-1	TRBD2	TRBV4-3	-	TGCGCCAGCAGCCAAGCCGGGACTAGCGGACAGCGGGTACAGTTCTTC	CASSQAGTSGQRVQFF
TRBJ2-7	-	TRBV7-8	many	TGTGCCAGCAGCTTAGCGAAAGGATACGAGCAGTACTTC	CASSLAKGYEQYF
TRBJ2-1	-	TRBV12-3/TRBV12-4	many	TGTGCCAGCAGCCGGGGAGGGGGCTCCTACAATGAGCAGTTCTTC	CASSRGGGSYNEQFF
TRBJ2-3	TRBD2	TRBV18	-	TGTGCCAGCTCACCACAGACTAGCGGGGTCACAGATACGCAGTATTTT	CASSPQTSGVTDTQYF
TRBJ2-6	-	TRBV7-2	-	TGTGCCAGCAGCTTGGGCAGGGTCTTATCTGGGGCCAACGTCCTGACTTTC	CASSLGRVLSGANVLTF
TRBJ2-7	TRBD2	TRBV4-3	-	TGCGCCAGCAGCCAGGGAGGGGAGGGGAAGAAGCAGTACTTC	CASSQGGEGKKQYF
TRBJ2-1	-	TRBV13	many	TGTGCCAGCAGCCCTAGGTTCGGCAGGGGCACTTACAATGAGCAGTTCTTC	CASSPRFGRGTYNEQFF
TRBJ2-3	TRBD2	TRBV29-1	few	TGCAGCGTTGAAGAGGGCGGGGGTACGCAGTATTTT	CSVEEGGGTQYF
TRBJ2-2	-	TRBV7-2	many	TGTGCCAGCAGCCCAATGGGACTTCTCAACACCGGGGAGCTGTTTTTT	CASSPMGLLNTGELFF
TRBJ2-7	TRBD1	TRBV5-5	many	TGTGCCAGCGCGCGACAGGGGGCCAGGGTAACCTACGAGCAGTACTTC	CASARQGARVTYEQYF
TRBJ1-1	TRBD1	TRBV18	many	TGTGCCAGCTCACCTGGGACAGTGACAAACACTGAAGCTTTCTTT	CASSPGTVTNTEAFF
TRBJ2-2	-	TRBV25-1	-	TGTGCCAGCAGTGACACCCCAGAGGGTCGGGGCACCGGGGAGCTGTTTTTT	CASSDTPEGRGTGELFF
TRBJ2-7	TRBD2	TRBV19	many	TGTGCCAGTAGTCCAAGACTAGCAGTCTCCTACGAGCAGTACTTC	CASSPRLAVSYEQYF
TRBJ1-2	-	TRBV27	many	TGTGCCAGCAGCCCCAGAGGGGGTGGCCATGGCTACACCTTC	CASSPRGGGHGYTF
TRBJ2-7	TRBD2	TRBV15	many	TGTGCCACCAGCAGAGATCGGACTAGCGCTCAATACGAGCAGTACTTC	CATSRDRTSAQYEQYF
TRBJ2-7	-	TRBV20-1	many	TGCAGTGCTCTACCGTCCAATAGGGCCTACGAGCAGTACTTC	CSALPSNRAYEQYF
TRBJ2-2	-	TRBV6-1	many	TGTGCCAGCAGTGAAAACGCGGGGAACACCGGGGAGCTGTTTTTT	CASSENAGNTGELFF
TRBJ1-5	-	TRBV27	many	TGTGCCAGCAGTCCGTCGCGTGGGTATCAGCCCCAGCATTTT	CASSPSRGYQPQHF
TRBJ1-6	TRBD1	TRBV20-1	many	TGCAGTGCTCGACAGGGGAATAATTCACCCCTCCACTTT	CSARQGNNSPLHF
TRBJ2-5	-	TRBV3-1	-	TGTACCAGCAGCCAAGATTTGGAAGACGAGACCCAGTACTTC	CTSSQDLEDETQYF
TRBJ2-5	-	TRBV15	many	TGTGCCACCAGCAGCCACATTCGGGGCGGCCAAGAGACCCAGTACTTC	CATSSHIRGGQETQYF
TRBJ1-1	-	TRBV6-1	-	TGTGCCAGCAGCCAACGTGCCGGGCCACCCGAAGCTTTCTTT	CASSQRAGPPEAFF
TRBJ2-3	-	TRBV25-1	-	TGTGCCAGCAGGAACAGGGCCACAGATACGCAGTATTTT	CASRNRATDTQYF
TRBJ2-5	-	TRBV6-2/TRBV6-3	few	TGTGCCAGCATCCGACCTGGTGGAGCAGGCGAGACCCAGTACTTC	CASIRPGGAGETQYF
TRBJ2-6	-	TRBV2	many	TGTGCCAGCAGTGAAGCAGGGCTTTCTGGGGCCAACGTCCTGACTTTC	CASSEAGLSGANVLTF
TRBJ2-3	-	TRBV29-1	many	TGCAGCGTTGAAGGCGCGGAAGGGGCCGATACGCAGTATTTT	CSVEGAEGADTQYF
TRBJ2-7	TRBD1	TRBV12-3/TRBV12-4	many	TGTGCCAGCAGTGTCCGGGACAGCTCCAGCTACGAGCAGTACTTC	CASSVRDSSSYEQYF
TRBJ2-7	-	TRBV28	many	TGTGCCAGCAGTTTAGGACTTACACCAGCCTACGAGCAGTACTTC	CASSLGLTPAYEQYF
TRBJ2-5	TRBD2	TRBV10-3	many	TGTGCCATCAGTGATGGGGCTAGCGGAATCCAAGAGACCCAGTACTTC	CAISDGASGIQETQYF
TRBJ1-2	TRBD1	TRBV7-9	many	TGTGCCAGCAGCTTAGCACAGGGGGCTGGCTACACCTTC	CASSLAQGAGYTF